These 3 T cell receptor beta chains came from one sample sequenced in a study of CD8+ T cells in alopecia areata. RNA extraction was followed by reverse transcription into cDNA, which acted as the sequencing template. The repertoire was sequenced with immunoSEQ multiplex PCR; TCRdb's copy has only in-frame clones and lacks some. This sample has about 170,000 clones, with roughly 70% found just once. The source material was CD8+ T cells sorted from blood, sampled at week 0. Receptors were obtained from a human donor with alopecia areata.

The chain joins TRBV25-1 to TRBJ2-1, with 7 bases fitting TRBD2. Trimming removed 8 bases from V and 2 bases from J; junction bases left unmatched: 9. Germline-derived CDR1 and CDR2 are MGHDK and SYGVNS. The CDR3 contains 15 residues. CDR3 in DNA: TGTGCCAGCGTTCCCGGGGGAGGGGCCTACAATGAGCAGTTCTTC. Translation gives CASVPGGGAYNEQFF. The variable domain in full, completed from reference TRBV25-1 and TRBJ2-1, reads EADIYQTPRYLVIGTGKKITLECSQTMGHDKMYWYQQDPGMELHLIHYSYGVNSTEKGDLSSESTVSRIRTEHFPLTLESARPSHTSQYLCASVPGGGAYNEQFFGPGTRLTVL.

The chain is built from TRBV20-1 and TRBJ1-2; a possible D gene is TRBD1 (6 bases). Germline CDR1 reads DFQATT; CDR2 reads SNEGSKA (reference sequence). This CDR3 comprises 11 residues. Trimming shortened V by 6 bases and J by 3 bases, and 8 bases separated the two germline ends. CDR3 sequence: CSAWTDYGYTF. Here the CDR3 DNA reads TGCAGTGCATGGACAGACTATGGCTACACCTTC.

The chain employs TRBV20-1 and TRBJ1-2; D unresolved. This CDR3 comprises 10 residues. Trimming removed 7 bases at V and 0 bases at J, with 3 bases between. Germline loops: CDR1 DFQATT, CDR2 SNEGSKA (reference sequence). The DNA of the CDR3 is TGCAGTGTAGCTAACTATGGCTACACCTTC. Protein: CSVANYGYTF.